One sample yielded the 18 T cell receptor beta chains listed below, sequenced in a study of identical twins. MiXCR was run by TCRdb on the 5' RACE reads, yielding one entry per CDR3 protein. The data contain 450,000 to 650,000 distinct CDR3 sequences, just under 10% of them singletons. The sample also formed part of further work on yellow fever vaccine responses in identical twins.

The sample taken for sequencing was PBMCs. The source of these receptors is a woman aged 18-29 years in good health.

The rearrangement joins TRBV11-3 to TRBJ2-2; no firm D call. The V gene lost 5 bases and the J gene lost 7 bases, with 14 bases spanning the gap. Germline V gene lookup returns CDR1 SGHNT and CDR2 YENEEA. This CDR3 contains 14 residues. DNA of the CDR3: TGTGCCAGCAGCCATGACCCCCAGGACGGGGAGCTGTTTTTT. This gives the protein CASSHDPQDGELFF.

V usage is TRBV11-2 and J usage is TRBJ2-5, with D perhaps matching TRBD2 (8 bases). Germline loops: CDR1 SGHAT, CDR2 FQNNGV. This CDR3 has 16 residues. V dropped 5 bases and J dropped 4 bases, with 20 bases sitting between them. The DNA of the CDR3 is TGTGCCAGCAGCCCCTCAGGGGGGCTAGCGGGAGAGACCCAGTACTTC. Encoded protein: CASSPSGGLAGETQYF.

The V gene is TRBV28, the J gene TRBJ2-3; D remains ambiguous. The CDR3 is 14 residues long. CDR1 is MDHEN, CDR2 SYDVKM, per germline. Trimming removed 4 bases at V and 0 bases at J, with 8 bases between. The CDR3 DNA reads TGTGCCAGCAGTTCGCTCCTTAGCACAGATACGCAGTATTTT. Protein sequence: CASSSLLSTDTQYF.

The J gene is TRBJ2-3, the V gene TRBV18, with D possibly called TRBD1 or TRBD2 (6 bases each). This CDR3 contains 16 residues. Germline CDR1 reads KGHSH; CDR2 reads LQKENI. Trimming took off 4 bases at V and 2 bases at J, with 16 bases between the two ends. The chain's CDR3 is CASSRGLARFTDTQYF. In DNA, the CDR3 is TGTGCCAGCTCACGGGGGCTAGCGCGCTTCACAGATACGCAGTATTTT.

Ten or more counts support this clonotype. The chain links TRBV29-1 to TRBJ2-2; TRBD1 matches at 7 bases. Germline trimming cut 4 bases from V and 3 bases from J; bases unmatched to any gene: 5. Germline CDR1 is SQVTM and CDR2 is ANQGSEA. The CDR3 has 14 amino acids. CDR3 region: CSVGWGTDTGELFF. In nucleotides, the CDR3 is TGCAGCGTTGGCTGGGGGACAGACACCGGGGAGCTGTTTTTT.

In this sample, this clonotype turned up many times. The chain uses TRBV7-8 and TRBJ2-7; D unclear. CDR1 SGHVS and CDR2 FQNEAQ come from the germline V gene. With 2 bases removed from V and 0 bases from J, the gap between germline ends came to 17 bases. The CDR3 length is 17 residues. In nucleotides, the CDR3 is TGTGCCAGCAGCTTAAACCCGACCCGGGCAAGCTCCTACGAGCAGTACTTC. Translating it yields CASSLNPTRASSYEQYF.

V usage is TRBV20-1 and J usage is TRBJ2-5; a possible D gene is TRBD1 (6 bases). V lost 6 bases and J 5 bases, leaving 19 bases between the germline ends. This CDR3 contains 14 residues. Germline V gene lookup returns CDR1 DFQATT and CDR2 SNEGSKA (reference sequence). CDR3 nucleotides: TGCAGTGCACCGTTTACAGGGACGAGGGAGACCCAGTACTTC. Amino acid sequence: CSAPFTGTRETQYF.

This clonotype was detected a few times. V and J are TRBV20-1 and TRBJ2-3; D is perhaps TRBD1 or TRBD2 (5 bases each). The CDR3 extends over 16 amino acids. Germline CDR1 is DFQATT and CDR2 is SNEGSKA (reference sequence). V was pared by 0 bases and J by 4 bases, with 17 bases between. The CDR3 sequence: CSARDSVNGGADTQYF. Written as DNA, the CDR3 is TGCAGTGCTAGAGATTCTGTCAATGGGGGTGCAGATACGCAGTATTTT.

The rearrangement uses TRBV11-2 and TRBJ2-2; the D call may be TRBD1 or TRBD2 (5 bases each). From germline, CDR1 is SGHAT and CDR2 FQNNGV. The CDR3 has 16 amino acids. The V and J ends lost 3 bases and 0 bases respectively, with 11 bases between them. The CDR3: CASSLWDGANTGELFF. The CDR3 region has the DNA TGTGCCAGCAGCTTGTGGGACGGGGCGAACACCGGGGAGCTGTTTTTT.

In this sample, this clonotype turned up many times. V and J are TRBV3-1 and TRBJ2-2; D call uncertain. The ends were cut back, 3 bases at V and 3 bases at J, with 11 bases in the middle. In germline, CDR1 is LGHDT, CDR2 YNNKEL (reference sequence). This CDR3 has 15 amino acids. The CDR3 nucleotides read TGTGCCAGCAGCCACTTCGCCCGGGACACCGGGGAGCTGTTTTTT. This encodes CASSHFARDTGELFF.

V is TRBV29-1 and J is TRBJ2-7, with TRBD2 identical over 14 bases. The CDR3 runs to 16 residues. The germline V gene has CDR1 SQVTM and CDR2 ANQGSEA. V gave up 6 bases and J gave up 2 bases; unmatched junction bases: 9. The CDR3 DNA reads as TGCAGCGTCGCTACAAGACTAGCGGGAGGGCCCTACGAGCAGTACTTC. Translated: CSVATRLAGGPYEQYF.

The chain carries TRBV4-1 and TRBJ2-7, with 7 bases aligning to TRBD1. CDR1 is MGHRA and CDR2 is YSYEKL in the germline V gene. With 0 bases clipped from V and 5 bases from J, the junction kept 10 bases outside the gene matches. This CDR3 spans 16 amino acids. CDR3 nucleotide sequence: TGCGCCAGCAGCCAAGATCGAACAGGGGCCTTCAACGAGCAGTACTTC. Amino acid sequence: CASSQDRTGAFNEQYF.

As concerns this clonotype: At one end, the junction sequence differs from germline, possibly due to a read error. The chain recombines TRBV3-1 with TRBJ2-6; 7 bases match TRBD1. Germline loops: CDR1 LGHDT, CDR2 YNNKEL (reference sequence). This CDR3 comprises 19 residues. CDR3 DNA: TGTACCAGCAGTTTAGGGATTCGGGCAGGGGGATCTGGGGCCAACGTCCTGACTTTC. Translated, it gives CTSSLGIRAGGSGANVLTF.

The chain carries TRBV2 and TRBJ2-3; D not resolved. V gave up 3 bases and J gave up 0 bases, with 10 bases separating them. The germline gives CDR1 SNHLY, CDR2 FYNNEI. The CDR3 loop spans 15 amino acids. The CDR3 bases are TGTGCCAGCAGTGATCCCAGTCGGAGCACAGATACGCAGTATTTT. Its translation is CASSDPSRSTDTQYF.

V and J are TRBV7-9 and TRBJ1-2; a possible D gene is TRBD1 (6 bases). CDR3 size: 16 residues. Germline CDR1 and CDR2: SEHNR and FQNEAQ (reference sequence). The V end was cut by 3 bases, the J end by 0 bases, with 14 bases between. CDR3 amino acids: CASSFTAGTTNYGYTF. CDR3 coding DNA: TGTGCCAGCAGCTTTACCGCCGGGACAACTAACTATGGCTACACCTTC.

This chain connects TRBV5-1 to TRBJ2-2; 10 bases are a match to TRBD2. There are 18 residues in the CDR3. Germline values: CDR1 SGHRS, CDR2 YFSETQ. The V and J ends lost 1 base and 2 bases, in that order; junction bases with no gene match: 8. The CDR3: CASSLLARTSGNTGELFF. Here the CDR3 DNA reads TGCGCCAGCAGCTTGCTTGCCCGGACTAGCGGTAACACCGGGGAGCTGTTTTTT.

The CDR3: CAIGQGVEETQYF. The CDR3, as DNA: TGTGCCATTGGACAAGGAGTCGAAGAGACCCAGTACTTC. V gene TRBV10-3 combines with J gene TRBJ2-5; possibly TRBD1 for D (5 bases). With 9 bases removed from V and 3 bases from J, the gap between germline ends came to 14 bases. From germline, CDR1 is ENHRY and CDR2 SYGVKD. This CDR3 spans 13 amino acids.

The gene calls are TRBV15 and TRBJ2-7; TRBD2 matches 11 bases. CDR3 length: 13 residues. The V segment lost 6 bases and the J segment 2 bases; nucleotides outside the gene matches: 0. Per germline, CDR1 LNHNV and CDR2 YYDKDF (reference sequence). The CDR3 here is CATRLAGAYEQYF. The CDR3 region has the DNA TGTGCCACCAGACTAGCGGGGGCCTACGAGCAGTACTTC.